The sequence of this T cell receptor beta chain was determined in a study of Ad26.COV2.S vaccination and SARS-CoV-2 variants (dated by TCRdb to about 2021). About the study as a whole: Donors in the vaccine arm were drawn from COV1001, a multicentre, randomized, double-blind, placebo-controlled phase I-IIa trial testing Ad26.COV2.S in healthy adults. Ad26.COV2.S was given intramuscularly at 5x10^10 or 1x10^11 viral particles, as a single shot or as two shots 56 days apart. The specificity and breadth of SARS-CoV-2-reactive T cell receptors after Ad26.COV2.S vaccination were assessed by TCRbeta repertoire sequencing. A total of about 30 samples were included in the TCR-sequenced set, comprising around 19 Ad26.COV2.S vaccine recipients, 5 placebo recipients and 8 SARS-CoV-2 convalescent individuals. Trial participants were randomized into five groups of five, in which low-dose or high-dose Ad26.COV2.S was given once or twice, or placebo was given on both occasions. Investigators did not know the trial group allocation while performing experiments and assessing outcomes. Study-wide findings and limitations: After vaccination, spike-specific CD8+ and CD4+ T cell responses were reported to show substantial breadth. Vaccine and placebo recipients had similar non-spike TCR breadth, a finding consistent with the vaccine containing only spike. Comparing responses between vaccine doses or regimens was not something the study was powered to do. Spike-specific TCR breadth was higher in Ad26.COV2.S recipients than in placebo recipients (P = 0.0014). It was noted by the authors that total T cell responses may have been underestimated by the TCR breadth and depth analyses.

This clone was counted only a few times. No antigen is known for it. Base qualities are missing; no much larger clone stands one base away. According to the study, the label for this sample's treatment or condition signals: some 20 received Ad26.COV2.S at low or high dose, single or two shots; about five received placebo; per-sample allocation not given. For vaccine and placebo recipients, repertoires were sequenced using samples collected on day 63 after the first injection. In Cohort 1b, around 25 adults aged 18-55 years were enrolled at a single site in Boston, USA, between 29 July and 7 August 2020. As a vaccine, Ad26.COV2.S was a replication-incompetent adenovirus type 26 vector that expressed a prefusion-stabilized SARS-CoV-2 spike protein derived from the original Wuhan strain. There are 13 amino acids in the CDR3, from cysteine to phenylalanine inclusive. Here the CDR3 DNA is all that survives: 39 bases in frame from base 1. Trimming takes 3 bases off V and 12 bases off J; junction bases not matched to a gene: 5.

The immunoSEQ Assay was the method used to sequence TCRbeta CDR3 regions. After extraction, genomic DNA underwent amplification by bias-controlled multiplex PCR, followed by high-throughput sequencing. In the original analysis: To quantify the absolute abundance of every unique TCRbeta CDR3 region, sequences were collapsed and filtered. T cell fraction was estimated by normalization of TCRbeta template counts to usable DNA, with usable DNA being measured through amplification of reference genes present in all nucleated cells. Repertoire TCRs were annotated as SARS-CoV-2-specific when V gene, CDR3 amino acid sequence and J gene were exactly matched to a known reactive TCR set. MIRA supplied the reference SARS-CoV-2 TCR set, which was filtered for enrichment in COVID-19-positive ImmuneCODE repertoires so that public or cross-reactive TCRs were removed. Drawing on the MIRA antigens, annotated TCRs were analysed further at the level of specific ORF or position within ORF. Breadth was defined as the number of annotated unique rearrangements divided by the total number of unique productive rearrangements, and depth was defined as the summed frequency of the annotated unique rearrangements. TCR breadth was compared between groups using two-sided Wilcoxon rank-sum tests. The table was pulled from immuneACCESS by TCRdb, which kept in-frame rearrangements only. Such tables lose some clones; where checked, under half of the loss comes from unresolved V genes, and the rest has no known cause. V and J calls and clone size are copied from that table; D and trimming were computed from the DNA. The sample profile shows around 310,000 clones; about 90% of them were found once. Over 5% of the sample belongs to the ten largest clones.

The receptor was derived from a person between 18 and 59 years old who received the Ad26.COV2.S COVID-19 vaccine or a placebo. Sequenced here: peripheral blood, sampled in a trial of Ad26.COV2.S vaccine versus placebo. The chain joins TRBV12-3 or TRBV12-4 to TRBJ1-4; 9 central bases correspond to TRBD1. In nucleotides, the sequence is TGTGCCAGCAGTTTGCAGACAGGGGGGGAACTGTTTTTT. Its product reads: CASSLQTGGELFF.